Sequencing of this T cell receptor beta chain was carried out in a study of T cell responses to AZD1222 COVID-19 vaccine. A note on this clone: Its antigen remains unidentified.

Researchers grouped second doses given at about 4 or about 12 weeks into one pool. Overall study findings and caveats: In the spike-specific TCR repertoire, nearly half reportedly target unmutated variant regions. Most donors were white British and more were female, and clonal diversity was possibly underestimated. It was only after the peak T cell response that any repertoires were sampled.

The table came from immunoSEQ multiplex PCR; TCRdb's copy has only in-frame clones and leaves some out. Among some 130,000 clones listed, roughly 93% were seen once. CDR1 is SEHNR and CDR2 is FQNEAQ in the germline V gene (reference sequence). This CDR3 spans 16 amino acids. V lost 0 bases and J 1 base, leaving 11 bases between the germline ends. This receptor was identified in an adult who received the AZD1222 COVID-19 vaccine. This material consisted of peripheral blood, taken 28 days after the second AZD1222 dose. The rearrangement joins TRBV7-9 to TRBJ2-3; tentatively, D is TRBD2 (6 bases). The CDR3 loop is CASSLAEGLGTDTQYF. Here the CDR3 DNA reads TGTGCCAGCAGCTTAGCGGAGGGCCTGGGCACAGATACGCAGTATTTT. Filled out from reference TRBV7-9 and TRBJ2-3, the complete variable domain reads DTGVSQNPRHKITKRGQNVTFRCDPISEHNRLYWYRQTLGQGPEFLTYFQNEAQLEKSRLLSDRFSAERPKGSFSTLEIQRTEQGDSAMYLCASSLAEGLGTDTQYFGPGTRLTVL.